This is a list of T cell receptor beta chains from one sample in a study of blood T cells in healthy people across ages. TCRdb processed the 5' RACE reads anew with MiXCR; each CDR3 protein has one entry. The table includes some 1.6 million distinct CDR3 sequences, roughly 30% detected once. Sequenced: blood. Receptors were obtained from a woman aged 30 to 39 in good health. Both conserved end residues are part of each CDR3. A D gene is named only where the DNA matches it firmly. Some rows mark clone size as missing; the rest say once, few, many or name a class of expanded clone.

>TRBJ2-3|NA|TRBV20-1|few
CSARYTGGDTQYF
TGCAGTGCTAGATACACCGGCGGGGATACGCAGTATTTT
>TRBJ1-5|NA|TRBV2|NA
CAGSWSENQPQHF
TGTGCCGGCAGTTGGTCAGAGAATCAGCCCCAGCATTTT
>TRBJ2-5|TRBD2|TRBV12-3/TRBV12-4|few
CASTKTSGGARETQYF
TGTGCCAGCACCAAGACTAGCGGGGGGGCTAGAGAGACCCAGTACTTC
>TRBJ1-2|NA|TRBV9|NA
CASSPRLGWPNYGYTF
TGTGCCAGCAGCCCTCGTTTGGGGTGGCCGAACTATGGCTACACCTTC
>TRBJ2-5|NA|TRBV10-1|NA
CASSESGGKDGNEQYF
TGCGCCAGCAGTGAGTCGGGCGGGAAGGATGGCAATGAGCAGTACTTC
>TRBJ2-5|NA|TRBV9|NA
CAGSVGEGDGETQYF
TGTGCCGGCAGCGTAGGGGAAGGGGATGGAGAGACCCAGTACTTC
>TRBJ2-3|NA|TRBV25-1|many
CASSDPGGTQYF
TGTGCCAGCAGTGATCCGGGTGGTACGCAGTATTTT
>TRBJ2-2|NA|TRBV7-8|once
CASSLAVSVPGEHTGELFF
TGTGCCAGCAGCTTAGCTGTTTCAGTCCCAGGGGAACACACCGGGGAGCTGTTTTTT
>TRBJ2-3|TRBD2|TRBV5-1|NA
CASSLGIAGGPLGTDTQYF
TGCGCCAGCAGCTTAGGTATAGCGGGGGGCCCTCTGGGCACAGATACGCAGTATTTT
>TRBJ2-7|NA|TRBV6-1|NA
CASSESAYEQYF
TGTGCCAGCAGTGAATCTGCATACGAGCAGTACTTC
>TRBJ2-7|NA|TRBV20-1|NA
CSASHSYEQYF
TGCAGTGCCTCCCACTCCTACGAGCAGTACTTC
>TRBJ2-5|NA|TRBV7-8|NA
CASSYKGQFQETQYF
TGTGCCAGCAGCTATAAAGGACAGTTCCAAGAGACCCAGTACTTC
>TRBJ2-3|TRBD1|TRBV28|few
CASSLGTGARGTDTQYF
TGTGCCAGCAGTTTGGGGACAGGGGCCAGGGGGACAGATACGCAGTATTTT
>TRBJ2-5|NA|TRBV9|few
CASSGTEERKETQYF
TGTGCCAGCAGCGGGACAGAGGAGCGGAAAGAGACCCAGTACTTC
>TRBJ2-1|TRBD2|TRBV7-3|NA
CASSPASGGPSYNEQFF
TGTGCCAGCAGCCCGGCGTCGGGAGGACCTTCCTACAATGAGCAGTTCTTC
>TRBJ2-7|TRBD2|TRBV5-1|NA
CASSLGGTSGSPSYEQYF
TGCGCCAGCAGCTTAGGGGGGACTAGCGGGAGTCCTTCCTACGAGCAGTACTTC
>TRBJ1-2|NA|TRBV25-1|NA
CASSESGGPLGYTF
TGTGCCAGCAGTGAATCGGGGGGTCCCCTTGGCTACACCTTC
>TRBJ1-5|NA|TRBV7-4|NA
CASSLARRPNQPQHF
TGTGCCAGCAGCTTAGCCCGCAGACCTAATCAGCCCCAGCATTTT
>TRBJ2-5|TRBD1|TRBV25-1|NA
CASSKGQTTETQYF
TGTGCCAGCAGTAAGGGACAGACCACGGAGACCCAGTACTTC
>TRBJ2-5|TRBD2|TRBV20-1|few
CSARDPNRGTSLQETQYF
TGCAGTGCTAGAGACCCTAACCGGGGGACTAGCCTACAAGAGACCCAGTACTTC
>TRBJ2-4|NA|TRBV15|NA
CATSRGVGGALQYF
TGTGCCACCAGCAGAGGCGTGGGTGGGGCCCTTCAGTACTTC
>TRBJ2-3|TRBD2|TRBV4-1|few
CASSQGVARRGSTDTQYF
TGCGCCAGCAGCCAAGGGGTCGCGCGGCGGGGGAGCACAGATACGCAGTATTTT
>TRBJ2-5|NA|TRBV5-1|once
CASSIALGERGETQYF
TGCGCCAGCAGCATTGCTTTGGGGGAAAGGGGAGAGACCCAGTACTTC
>TRBJ1-2|TRBD1|TRBV20-1|NA
CSARDLAQGFQGYTF
TGCAGTGCTAGAGACCTTGCACAGGGGTTTCAAGGCTACACCTTC
>TRBJ2-1|NA|TRBV29-1|NA
CSVDSTINEQFF
TGCAGCGTTGACTCGACAATCAATGAGCAGTTCTTC
>TRBJ2-1|NA|TRBV5-5|few
CASSLGQNGQFF
TGTGCCAGCAGCTTGGGGCAGAATGGGCAGTTCTTC
>TRBJ2-7|NA|TRBV5-1|few
CASSQAPPGPSSYEQYF
TGCGCCAGCAGCCAAGCCCCACCGGGACCCAGCTCCTACGAGCAGTACTTC
>TRBJ2-5|NA|TRBV3-1|NA
CASSQGGGPQETQYF
TGTGCCAGCAGCCAAGGCGGGGGCCCTCAAGAGACCCAGTACTTC
>TRBJ1-5|TRBD1|TRBV12-3/TRBV12-4|NA
CASSFRTGQKQPQHF
TGTGCCAGCAGTTTTCGGACAGGGCAGAAACAGCCCCAGCATTTT
>TRBJ2-7|NA|TRBV10-2|NA
CASTSWGNTYEQYF
TGCGCCAGCACCTCCTGGGGGAATACCTACGAGCAGTACTTC
>TRBJ1-4|NA|TRBV7-9|few
CASSRAYPNEKLFF
TGTGCCAGCAGCCGCGCCTACCCTAATGAAAAACTGTTTTTT
>TRBJ1-3|NA|TRBV6-4|NA
CASSRQRTGNTIYF
TGTGCCAGCAGTAGACAGAGGACTGGAAACACCATATATTTT
>TRBJ2-5|NA|TRBV20-1|few
CSAKGGSRASRETQYF
TGCAGTGCTAAGGGCGGTTCCCGGGCTTCTCGGGAGACCCAGTACTTC
>TRBJ2-7|TRBD1|TRBV10-3|many
CAISEDRVDEQYF
TGTGCCATCAGTGAGGACAGGGTCGACGAGCAGTACTTC
>TRBJ2-7|NA|TRBV4-2|few
CASSQVSPGSSNYEQYF
TGTGCCAGCAGCCAAGTATCCCCAGGGAGCAGTAACTACGAGCAGTACTTC
>TRBJ2-5|NA|TRBV5-5|few
CASSLGGWTSQETQYF
TGTGCCAGCAGCTTGGGTGGGTGGACCAGCCAAGAGACCCAGTACTTC